These 20 T cell receptor beta chains originate from one sample sequenced in a study of identical twins. TCRdb independently ran MiXCR on the 5' RACE reads; one entry per CDR3 protein. The sample yields approximately 700,000 distinct CDR3 sequences, around a sixth seen once. The same specimen was also included in a second study, on T cells expressing NK-cell markers.

Sequencing was performed on PBMCs. All receptors derive from a woman younger than 35 in good health.

Many counts were recorded for this clonotype. V is TRBV20-1 and J is TRBJ1-2; 8 bases line up with TRBD1. Per the germline V gene, CDR1 is DFQATT and CDR2 is SNEGSKA (reference sequence). This CDR3 spans 14 amino acids. V was pared by 6 bases and J by 5 bases, with 11 bases of the junction left unmatched. The CDR3 region is CSAYRDRPSYGYTF. DNA of the CDR3: TGCAGTGCCTACCGGGACAGGCCTTCTTATGGCTACACCTTC.

The chain has TRBV12-3 or TRBV12-4 and TRBJ2-7; perhaps TRBD2 as D (6 bases). V shed 2 bases and J shed 1 base, with 12 bases lying between them. The CDR3 runs 15 residues. CDR3 sequence: CASSLHGGGSYEQYF. For the CDR3, the DNA is TGTGCCAGCAGTTTACATGGGGGAGGATCCTACGAGCAGTACTTC.

The chain carries TRBV19 and TRBJ2-7; TRBD2 matches at 9 bases. The CDR3 length is 14 residues. Looked up from germline, CDR1 is LNHDA and CDR2 is SQIVND (reference sequence). V gave up 3 bases and J gave up 5 bases; unmatched junction bases: 5. CDR3 sequence (DNA): TGTGCCAGTAGTATCGCCGGGACTAGCAACGAGCAGTACTTC. Its protein product is CASSIAGTSNEQYF.

This chain joins TRBV29-1 and TRBJ2-1; weak D call: TRBD1 (6 bases). The CDR3 has 15 residues. V shed 3 bases and J shed 4 bases, with 16 bases lying between them. Per the germline V gene, CDR1 is SQVTM and CDR2 is ANQGSEA. The CDR3 is CSVDRVGRGYNEQFF. The CDR3 DNA follows: TGCAGCGTTGATAGGGTCGGCAGGGGATACAATGAGCAGTTCTTC.

The table lists this clonotype with a count of one. At one end the junction does not follow the germline gene, possibly because of a read error. This chain connects TRBV7-6 to TRBJ2-2; D perhaps matches TRBD2 (6 bases). Germline-derived CDR1 and CDR2 are SGHVS and FNYEAQ. The CDR3 is 15 amino acids. CDR3 amino acids: CASSWAGPDTGELVF. The CDR3 region has the DNA TGTGCCAGCAGCTGGGCGGGGCCTGACACCGGGGAGCTGGTTTTT.

The rearrangement links TRBV3-1 to TRBJ2-1; TRBD2 is a possible D gene (5 bases). With 4 bases removed from V and 4 bases from J, the gap between germline ends came to 11 bases. The CDR3 spans 14 residues. Germline CDR1 is LGHDT and CDR2 is YNNKEL (reference sequence). This CDR3 is CASSRAGLYNEQFF. Here the CDR3 DNA reads TGTGCCAGCAGCCGGGCTGGACTTTACAATGAGCAGTTCTTC.

This clonotype was observed a handful of times. This chain joins TRBV14 and TRBJ1-2; D is possibly TRBD1 (5 bases). V was trimmed by 5 bases and J by 6 bases, leaving 10 bases between them. The CDR3 totals 12 residues. From germline, CDR1 is SGHDN and CDR2 FVKESK. The CDR3 bases are TGTGCCAGCAGCGGTACGGGGCATGGCTACACCTTC. Encoded protein: CASSGTGHGYTF.

This chain uses TRBV5-1 with TRBJ1-6, with TRBD1 matching 8 bases. The CDR3 has 15 residues. Germline CDR1 is SGHRS and CDR2 is YFSETQ. V shed 1 base, J shed 9 bases, and the junction held 6 bases outside the gene matches. CDR3 sequence reads: CASSLMTGVGSPLHF. Here the CDR3 DNA reads TGCGCCAGCAGCTTGATGACAGGGGTAGGTTCACCCCTCCACTTT.

This clonotype showed up just a few times. V usage is TRBV10-3 and J usage is TRBJ1-5; D is possibly TRBD1 (6 bases). The germline V gene encodes CDR1 ENHRY and CDR2 SYGVKD. V lost 0 bases, J lost 0 bases, and 18 bases lay in between. The CDR3 runs 19 residues. CDR3 nucleotides: TGTGCCATCAGTGAGTCCCCAGGGGTCAGTAAAAATAGCAATCAGCCCCAGCATTTT. Its translation: CAISESPGVSKNSNQPQHF.

The chain's CDR3 is CSATGAYNEQFF. In nucleotides, the CDR3 is TGCAGCGCGACAGGAGCTTACAATGAGCAGTTCTTC. The chain has TRBV20-1 and TRBJ2-1; the D gene is possibly TRBD1 (6 bases). The CDR3 is 12 amino acids. Germline loops: CDR1 DFQATT, CDR2 SNEGSKA (reference sequence).

This clonotype came up once. The chain combines TRBV20-1 with TRBJ2-3; 7 positions agree with TRBD2. Germline V gene lookup returns CDR1 DFQATT and CDR2 SNEGSKA (reference sequence). With 6 bases clipped from V and 1 base from J, the junction kept 7 bases outside the gene matches. The CDR3 has 14 amino acids. In nucleotides, the CDR3 is TGCAGTGCCACCGCCGCGGGGGGCACAGATACGCAGTATTTT. Its translation is CSATAAGGTDTQYF.

There are a few counts of this clonotype. The chain has TRBV7-2 and TRBJ2-7; TRBD2 agrees at 8 bases. CDR3 size: 14 residues. J was trimmed by 1 base and V by 11 bases; bases with no gene match: 10. CDR1 and CDR2 from the germline V gene are SGHTA and FQGNSA. The CDR3: CAGSPSGRSYEQYF. DNA for the CDR3: TGTGCCGGATCACCAAGCGGGAGATCCTACGAGCAGTACTTC. Based on the CDR3 plus reference TRBV7-2 and TRBJ2-7, the full variable domain is GAGVSQSPSNKVTEKGKDVELRCDPISGHTALYWYRQSLGQGLEFLIYFQGNSAPDKSGLPSDRFSAERTGGSVSTLTIQRTQQEDSAVYLCAGSPSGRSYEQYFGPGTRLTVT.

This clonotype was observed a few times. The chain couples TRBV7-8 to TRBJ2-3; 9 bases map to TRBD2. V dropped 7 bases and J dropped 1; count of bases not matched to a gene: 3. The CDR3 covers 14 residues. The germline V gene has CDR1 SGHVS and CDR2 FQNEAQ. The CDR3 loop reads CASTPSGGTDTQYF. CDR3 DNA sequence: TGTGCCAGCACCCCTAGCGGGGGCACAGATACGCAGTATTTT.

This clonotype was counted between two and nine times. J is TRBJ2-3 and V is TRBV9; tentative D call: TRBD1 (6 bases). Germline V CDR1 and CDR2: SGDLS, YYNGEE. This CDR3 is built from 15 residues. V dropped 2 bases and J dropped 2 bases, with 12 bases sitting between them. The CDR3 reads CASSVFRDTTDTQYF. The CDR3 nucleotides read TGTGCCAGCAGCGTGTTCCGGGACACCACAGATACGCAGTATTTT.

The chain carries TRBV7-9 and TRBJ1-6; D is undetermined. V lost 3 bases and J lost 0, with 9 bases in between. The CDR3 sequence is 16 residues long. Germline V gene lookup returns CDR1 SEHNR and CDR2 FQNEAQ (reference sequence). DNA of the CDR3: TGTGCCAGCAGCTTGACGTCTAGCTCCTATAATTCACCCCTCCACTTT. Residues: CASSLTSSSYNSPLHF.

This chain links TRBV12-3 or TRBV12-4 with TRBJ2-1, with a tentative D call TRBD1 (5 bases). Deletions cut 1 base from V and 7 bases from J, with 8 bases between. The CDR3 consists of 13 residues. CDR3 sequence: CASSLGKGNEQFF. DNA for the CDR3: TGTGCCAGCAGTTTAGGGAAGGGGAATGAGCAGTTCTTC.

This clonotype showed up just a few times. The chain joins TRBV7-2 to TRBJ2-7; no definite D call. Germline V gene data show CDR1 as SGHTA and CDR2 as FQGNSA. CDR3 length equals 11 residues. Trimming stripped 1 base from V and 9 bases from J, with 7 bases between. In nucleotides, the CDR3 is TGTGCCAGCAGCTTAGAAGGCCGGCAGTACTTC. Amino acids: CASSLEGRQYF.

This clonotype has ten or more counts. The V and J genes are TRBV2 and TRBJ2-1; D might be TRBD2 (5 bases). Trimming stripped 2 bases from V and 4 bases from J, with 9 bases between. Per germline, CDR1 SNHLY and CDR2 FYNNEI. This CDR3 is 14 amino acids long. The CDR3 coding sequence is TGTGCCAGCAGTGAAATGACGGGATACAATGAGCAGTTCTTC. It is translated as CASSEMTGYNEQFF.

The chain links TRBV7-9 to TRBJ2-1; 8 bases match TRBD1. V gave up 5 bases and J gave up 7 bases; unmatched junction bases: 7. Germline V gene data show CDR1 as SEHNR and CDR2 as FQNEAQ (reference sequence). CDR3 length: 14 residues. The CDR3 region is CASSQPGGGNEQFF. DNA of the CDR3: TGTGCCAGCAGCCAACCAGGGGGCGGAAATGAGCAGTTCTTC.

The rearrangement links TRBV7-9 to TRBJ2-1, with D unclear. The CDR3 sequence is 13 residues long. The V and J ends lost 2 bases and 5 bases respectively, with 7 bases between them. CDR1 SEHNR and CDR2 FQNEAQ come from the germline V gene (reference sequence). CDR3 sequence (DNA): TGTGCCAGCAGCTTATCAGAGAACAATGAGCAGTTCTTC. Its protein is CASSLSENNEQFF.